Reported below is one TCR beta chain. The sample holds a few counts of this clone. Which antigen it targets is not known. Per-nucleotide qualities are absent, and no much larger clonotype sits a single base away. CDR1 and CDR2, per the germline V gene, are MDHEN and SYDVKM. Measured from the cysteine to the phenylalanine, the CDR3 is 14 residues long. The only DNA kept is the CDR3, 42 bases in frame from the first base. The V end gives up 4 bases and the J end 10 bases, leaving 10 bases in the junction not matched to a gene. The entire amount of isolated RNA was reverse transcribed using the High Capacity cDNA Reverse Transcription Kit, so the sequenced TCRB transcripts were expressed ones. Deep immunoSEQ sequencing was performed on naive, central memory and regulatory T cell samples, with an average of about 4 million total reads per sample. After sorted cells were lysed in RLT buffer, RNA was extracted with DNase-treated RNeasy Micro or Mini kits, with the choice depending on cell number. To prevent cross-contamination, every cell subset was processed on its own, while patient and healthy donor samples were processed together. The immunoSEQ multiplex PCR was used to amplify TCRB sequences from cDNA, generating 87-bp fragments that spanned the CDR3 region. Sequencing of the amplicons was done on the Illumina HiSeq platform. In the original analysis: Synthetic template baselines were used to correct PCR bias computationally, reads within Hamming distance 2 were collapsed, and singletons that could not be merged were discarded. Reads were aligned against IMGT so that V, D and J genes, CDR3 length and insertions or deletions at six rearrangement sites could be assigned. Within each subset, clonotype counts were normalized to sorted cell number, and only after that were true diversity and Gini coefficients computed with the tcR R package. Repertoire sharing was quantified using the overlap coefficient calculated on TCRB nucleotide sequences. Out-of-frame TCRB sequences from naive cells were analyzed to stand in for the pre-selection repertoire. This immuneACCESS table, as held by TCRdb, lists in-frame sequences with V and J called but not all clones. Of the missing ones, under half trace to an unresolved V gene in checked studies; the others have no known cause. V and J calls and clone size come straight from that table; D and trimming were deduced from the DNA. This sample comprises just over 600,000 clones, about 16% of them detected only once. Under 0.095% of the sample is taken by the ten largest.

The sample is drawn from a study of beta chain features in type 1 diabetes (dated by TCRdb to 2016 to 2019). Turning to the overall study: Mean age, gender distribution, total cell number and subset yield did not differ between patients and healthy donors. Across all samples, 107,917,701 sorted cells were examined, and cell number per subset correlated strongly with RNA yield. In the study, recently diagnosed type 1 diabetes patients and matched healthy donors were compared on the TCRB repertoires of their sorted circulating CD4+ T cell subsets. Whereas all 28 donors provided naive and central memory subsets, regulatory and stem cell-like memory subsets were isolated from just 8 patients and roughly 8 healthy donors. Summary of the overall study and its limitations: At VDJ recombination sites, type 1 diabetes patients had fewer insertions and more deleted nucleotides, which implies abnormalities in thymic rearrangement. Sequencing cDNA rather than genomic DNA could over-represent highly expressing activated cells, although activation and CD3 levels did not differ between groups. PCR might favor shorter templates, but patient and control samples were amplified and corrected together, so any skew would affect both groups equally. In all four CD4+ subsets, TCRB CDR3 length was moderately but significantly shorter in type 1 diabetes patients. Naive, central memory and regulatory TCRB repertoires appeared to be more similar among patients than among healthy donors. Only small numbers of individuals were included in the HLA sub-analyses, which left unresolved whether HLA type had any influence on TCRB rearrangement.

Each donor gave one peripheral blood draw, averaging around 120 mL, which was collected into heparinised tubes. Using a panel that included CD45RO, CCR7, CD25, CD127, CD95 and CD27, naive, central memory, regulatory and stem cell-like memory CD4+ T cells were sorted on a BD FACSAria II. Purity was above 95% for every sorted population. Right away, PBMCs were isolated by Lymphoprep density gradient centrifugation and were stained directly, with no culture step. To minimize batch effects, samples were stained and sorted in pairs, one healthy donor with one patient per experiment. The rearrangement joined TRBV28 to TRBJ2-1, and TRBD2 aligns with 7 junction nucleotides. This clonotype was sampled from a man younger than 35 in good health. Input material: naive CD4+ T cells from blood. This sample's cell subset or site label indicates: true naive CD4+ T cells. The nucleotide sequence reads TGTGCCAGCAGTTACACCGGGACTAAGGGGGAGCAGTTCTTC. It is translated as CASSYTGTKGEQFF.